Listed here are 13 T cell receptor beta chains from one sample, sequenced in a study of cytomegalovirus exposure and HLA in healthy donors. The PCR used 60 Vbeta and 13 Jbeta primers. Sequencing was performed with immunoSEQ multiplex PCR; in TCRdb, only in-frame clones are kept and a portion is missing. This table holds under 130,000 clones, roughly 70% found once. The specimen was PBMCs. Receptor source: a man in his forties in good health and CMV-seropositive.

The chain uses TRBV6-5 and TRBJ2-5; D is unclear. There are 12 residues in the CDR3. Looked up from germline, CDR1 is MNHEY and CDR2 is SVGAGI. V was cut by 4 bases and J by 0 bases, with 3 bases left in between. The DNA of the CDR3 is TGTGCCAGCAGTTCAGACCAAGAGACCCAGTACTTC. This translates into CASSSDQETQYF.

DNA of the CDR3: TGTGCCAGCAGGCAAGGATCAGCGCTACAAGAGACCCAGTACTTC. Its translation: CASRQGSALQETQYF. The chain combines TRBV2 with TRBJ2-5, with D unresolved. CDR1 and CDR2 (germline): SNHLY, FYNNEI. The CDR3 sequence is 15 residues long. V shed 6 bases and J shed 2 bases, with 16 bases lying between them. Filled out from reference TRBV2 and TRBJ2-5, the complete variable domain reads EPEVTQTPSHQVTQMGQEVILRCVPISNHLYFYWYRQILGQKVEFLVSFYNNEISEKSEIFDDQFSVERPDGSNFTLKIRSTKLEDSAMYFCASRQGSALQETQYFGPGTRLLVL.

The V call is TRBV19, the J call TRBJ2-3; 9 nucleotides align to TRBD2. The germline V gene encodes CDR1 LNHDA and CDR2 SQIVND (reference sequence). J lost 2 bases, V lost 6 bases, and 12 bases had no gene match. The CDR3 consists of 17 residues. CDR3 residues: CASSTLAGANHTDTQYF. The CDR3 DNA reads TGTGCCAGTAGCACGTTAGCGGGAGCCAATCACACAGATACGCAGTATTTT.

V usage is TRBV2 and J usage is TRBJ2-7; 11 nucleotides line up with TRBD2. The CDR3 length is 16 residues. Unmatched junction bases numbered 2, after V lost 1 base and J lost 0 bases. CDR1 and CDR2 (germline): SNHLY, FYNNEI. The CDR3 reads CASSEGLAGTSYEQYF. CDR3 sequence (DNA): TGTGCCAGCAGTGAAGGACTAGCGGGGACCTCCTACGAGCAGTACTTC.

This clone turned up a few times. The CDR3 DNA reads TGTGCCAGTAGCACCCAGGTCCAGACCGAGCAGTACTTC. Amino acids: CASSTQVQTEQYF. The rearrangement links TRBV19 to TRBJ2-7; D is ambiguous. Trimming removed 6 bases from V and 6 bases from J, with 15 bases in between. The germline V gene has CDR1 LNHDA and CDR2 SQIVND (reference sequence). There are 13 residues in the CDR3.

The chain couples TRBV12-2 to TRBJ2-1; TRBD2 is the table's D call and was not checked against the DNA. TRBV12-2 is given as a pseudogene. The CDR3 totals 15 residues. CDR3 in DNA: TGTGCAAGTCGCTTATTCGAGGGGACTGACAATGAGCAGTTCTTC. Protein: CASRLFEGTDNEQFF.

The chain couples TRBV7-9 to TRBJ2-5; maybe TRBD1 (6 bases). CDR1 and CDR2 (germline): SEHNR, FQNEAQ (reference sequence). This CDR3 is 15 amino acids long. V dropped 1 base and J dropped 1 base, with 10 bases sitting between them. The CDR3: CASSLDREFQETQYF. Here the CDR3 DNA reads TGTGCCAGCAGCTTAGACAGGGAGTTCCAAGAGACCCAGTACTTC. The variable domain in full, with the rest retrieved from reference TRBV7-9 and TRBJ2-5, is DTGVSQNPRHKITKRGQNVTFRCDPISEHNRLYWYRQTLGQGPEFLTYFQNEAQLEKSRLLSDRFSAERPKGSFSTLEIQRTEQGDSAMYLCASSLDREFQETQYFGPGTRLLVL.

This rearrangement joins TRBV6-1 to TRBJ1-2; tentatively, D is TRBD1 (6 bases). Trimming shortened V by 3 bases and J by 1 base, and 12 bases separated the two germline ends. This CDR3 comprises 15 residues. CDR1 and CDR2 (germline): MNHNS, SASEGT. CDR3 amino acids: CASSETQGINYGYTF. CDR3 in DNA: TGTGCCAGCAGTGAGACACAGGGAATTAACTATGGCTACACCTTC.

The chain combines TRBV15 with TRBJ1-1; 7 nucleotides match TRBD1. This CDR3 is 15 amino acids long. Germline V gene sequence: CDR1 LNHNV, CDR2 YYDKDF (reference sequence). J lost 4 bases, V lost 1 base, and 6 bases had no gene match. This CDR3 reads CATSRGTGVATEAFF. In DNA form, the CDR3 reads TGTGCCACCAGCAGAGGAACAGGGGTCGCCACTGAAGCTTTCTTT.

This clone has a handful of counts. The V gene is TRBV7-6, the J gene TRBJ2-5; no definite D call. V gave up 2 bases and J gave up 2 bases, with 6 bases separating them. This CDR3 is built from 13 residues. The germline gives CDR1 SGHVS, CDR2 FNYEAQ. The CDR3 here is CASSLYLQETQYF. CDR3 coding DNA: TGTGCCAGCAGCTTATACCTACAAGAGACCCAGTACTTC.

This clone was found once. The V and J genes are TRBV18 and TRBJ2-5, with D maybe TRBD1 (5 bases). CDR3 size: 14 residues. Per the germline V gene, CDR1 is KGHSH and CDR2 is LQKENI. V was clipped by 2 bases and J by 2 bases, with 9 bases between them. CDR3 in amino acids: CASSPRGIQETQYF. The CDR3 DNA reads TGTGCCAGCTCACCAAGGGGAATTCAAGAGACCCAGTACTTC.

The chain has TRBV7-7 and TRBJ1-2; D is unclear. Germline CDR1 is SSHAT and CDR2 is FNYEAQ (reference sequence). The CDR3 is 8 amino acids. The CDR3 here is CARKGYTF. CDR3 DNA sequence: TGTGCTAGAAAAGGCTACACCTTC.

The chain joins TRBV7-9 to TRBJ1-5; D is possibly TRBD1 (6 bases). The CDR3 is 13 amino acids. Germline CDR1 and CDR2: SEHNR and FQNEAQ (reference sequence). The V end was cut by 5 bases, the J end by 4 bases, with 9 bases between. CDR3 nucleotides: TGTGCCAGCAGCAGCCAGGGGAATCAGCCCCAGCATTTT. Encoded protein: CASSSQGNQPQHF.